Listed below are T cell receptor beta chains from one sample, sequenced in a study of neurological immune-mediated disorders. TCRdb called the 5' RACE reads again in MiXCR, with one record for every CDR3 protein. The table includes 57,000 or so distinct CDR3 sequences, 10% to 12% detected once. Material for sequencing was PBMCs. The receptors come from a man aged 55 to 70 in good health. The CDR3 runs from the conserved cysteine through the conserved F or W.

v_call	cdr3_aa
TRBV20-1	CSASINNEQFF
TRBV5-6	CASSFQGTEAFF
TRBV4-2	CASSRAPGQGGGSNQPQNF
TRBV6-6	CASNRGYTDTQYF
TRBV18	CASSSKPTGSSEQYF
TRBV9	CASSPQPGSNEKLFF
TRBV9	CASSVEGVSYNEQFF
TRBV5-6	CASGAGYNSPLHF
TRBV5-1	CASSLAGQVDEKLFF
TRBV5-1	CASSPGGGQGNYGYTF
TRBV27	CASSRQGSNYGYTF
TRBV20-1	CSARIAERRDRDSYEQYF
TRBV5-1	CASSLGGLTNEKLFF
TRBV12-3/TRBV12-4	CASSFSSSYNSPLHF
TRBV12-3/TRBV12-4	CASSAGVNTEAFF
TRBV6-6	CASSSRQGHQPQHF
TRBV5-6	CASSLRALDNSPLHF